The clone carrying this TCR beta chain has just one count. Its target is not known. Assay: immunoSEQ multiplex PCR; the TCRdb copy retains only in-frame clones and omits some. The table shows 4,100 or so clones, with 70% to 90% occurring only once. This CDR3 is 17 amino acids long. This sample is drawn from a study of brain metastases from non-small cell lung cancer. Study results and caveats: Compared with their matched primary tumors, around 68% of brain metastases showed expanded T-cell clones. Brain metastases shared most TCR repertoire with primaries, with sparse T cells.

The chain is built from TRBV12-2 and TRBJ2-7; TRBD2, the table's D call, was not compared with the DNA. TRBV12-2 is a listed pseudogene. This receptor was taken from a donor at least 40 years old with non-small cell lung cancer. Source material: tissue from a brain metastasis. The CDR3 protein is CASRLIEYKRDSYEQYF. CDR3 DNA: TGTGCAAGTCGCTTAATTGAGTATAAGCGAGACTCCTACGAGCAGTACTTC.